This T cell receptor beta chain was documented in a study of CD8 T cells in Susac syndrome (dated by TCRdb to the late 2010s). For the wider study: Repertoire sequencing was used to test whether CD8+ T cell activation and differentiation in Susac syndrome was antigen driven. The clonality of the CD8+ T cell repertoire was compared across about 12 healthy donors, around 14 Susac syndrome patients and around 16 multiple sclerosis patients.

RNA was extracted using the RNeasy kit, and about 0.5 to 1 microgram was reverse transcribed with random hexamers. The immunoSEQ multiplex PCR assay, which covers 54 Vbeta and 13 Jbeta segments, was used to amplify TCR beta CDR3 regions. To correct PCR amplification bias, a synthetic template baseline was used for both primer optimization and computational correction. The original methods were these. Only productive sequences were kept, with reads annotated to V, D and J genes according to IMGT and analyzed in immunoSEQ Analyzer. Clonality was computed as one minus Shannon entropy normalized by log2 of the number of productive unique sequences. For each patient and control, public and private clones were evaluated among the 100 most prevalent clones. Clones were defined as Susac-specific if absent from the healthy and MS cohorts, from 1052 published viral clones and from other ImmuneACCESS disease sequences. TCRdb's own reprocessing of the public reads used fastp at Q25 and MiXCR and kept productive beta chains. Entries are consolidated by CDR3 protein sequence, retaining the most common genes and DNA. TCRdb's processing, not the authors' own work, is the source of the V and J calls. The sample yields about 120,000 distinct CDR3 sequences; roughly 90% were counted once. The ten top clones hold approximately 0.11% of the sample.

The study at large found these results: The TCR sequencing and HLA analysis was acknowledged to have included a relatively small number of individuals.

High-throughput TCR beta sequencing profiled peripheral blood CD8+ and CD4+ T cells from healthy donors, Susac syndrome patients and multiple sclerosis patients. Healthy donors were age- and sex-matched controls. Bulk CD8+ and CD4+ T cells were purified by magnetic negative isolation, while CD8+ TEMRA cells were enriched using FACS. Blood was collected in EDTA tubes and processed within 24 hours, with PBMCs isolated through density gradient centrifugation. PBMCs intended for TCR sequencing were frozen in liquid nitrogen and were later thawed in a 37 degrees C water bath. Purity of sorted or isolated CD4+, CD8+ and CD8+ TEMRA cells was at least 90%. About this clonotype itself: Which antigen it targets is not known. Qualities for individual bases were not recorded, and no much larger clone is one base off.

The clonotype was recovered from a human donor in good health. Material: CD8+ T cells from PBMCs.

The nucleotide sequence is TGTGCCAGCAGCTCCCGAAACAGGGGGGAGCAGTTCTTC. Its amino acids are CASSSRNRGEQFF. This chain is built from TRBV7-6 and TRBJ2-1; TRBD1 matches 8 bases in the middle. CDR1 and CDR2, looked up from the germline V gene, are SGHVS and FNYEAQ. For this chain, trimming is 4 bases at the V end and 10 bases at the J end, and the number of junction bases without a gene match is 6. The CDR3 covers 13 residues, taking in both the cysteine and the phenylalanine. Only the CDR3 DNA is retained, 39 bases long and in frame from the first base.